This TCR beta chain was identified in a study of blood T cell repertoires in COVID-19. Sequencing was performed with immunoSEQ multiplex PCR; in TCRdb, only in-frame clones are kept and a portion is missing. The data contain approximately 310,000 clones, around 86% of them singletons. Germline V lookup: CDR1 SQVTM, CDR2 ANQGSEA. The V end lost 2 bases, the J end lost 2 bases, and 7 bases lay between the germline ends. There are 13 residues in the CDR3. The sequenced sample was peripheral blood. The chain uses TRBV29-1 and TRBJ2-1; the D is unclear. This clonotype originated in a man over 45 with active or convalescent COVID-19. The CDR3 sequence: CSVENRAYNEQFF. The CDR3 DNA sequence: TGCAGCGTTGAAAACAGAGCCTACAATGAGCAGTTCTTC.